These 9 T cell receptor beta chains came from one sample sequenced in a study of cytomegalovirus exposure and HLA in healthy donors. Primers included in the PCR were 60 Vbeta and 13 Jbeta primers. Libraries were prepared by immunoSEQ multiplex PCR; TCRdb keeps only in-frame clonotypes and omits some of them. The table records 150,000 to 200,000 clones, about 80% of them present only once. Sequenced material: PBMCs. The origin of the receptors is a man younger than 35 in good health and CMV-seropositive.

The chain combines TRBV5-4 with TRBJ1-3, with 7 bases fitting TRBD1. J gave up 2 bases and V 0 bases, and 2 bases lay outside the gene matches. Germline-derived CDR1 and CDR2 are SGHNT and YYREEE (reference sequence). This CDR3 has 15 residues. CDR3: CASSLDRGTGNTIYF. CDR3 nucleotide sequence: TGTGCCAGCAGCTTGGACAGGGGCACTGGAAACACCATATATTTT.

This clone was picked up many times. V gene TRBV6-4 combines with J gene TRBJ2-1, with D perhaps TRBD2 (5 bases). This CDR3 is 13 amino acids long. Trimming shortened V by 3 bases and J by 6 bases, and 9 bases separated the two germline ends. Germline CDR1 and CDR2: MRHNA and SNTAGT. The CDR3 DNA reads TGTGCCAGCAGTGAGAGGGTTAGCAATGAGCAGTTCTTC. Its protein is CASSERVSNEQFF.

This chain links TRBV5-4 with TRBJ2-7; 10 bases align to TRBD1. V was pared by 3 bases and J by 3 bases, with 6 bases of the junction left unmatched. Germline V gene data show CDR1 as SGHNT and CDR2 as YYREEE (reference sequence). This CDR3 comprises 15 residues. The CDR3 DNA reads TGTGCCAGCAGCTCGGGGGGGGACAGGGGCTACGAGCAGTACTTC. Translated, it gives CASSSGGDRGYEQYF.

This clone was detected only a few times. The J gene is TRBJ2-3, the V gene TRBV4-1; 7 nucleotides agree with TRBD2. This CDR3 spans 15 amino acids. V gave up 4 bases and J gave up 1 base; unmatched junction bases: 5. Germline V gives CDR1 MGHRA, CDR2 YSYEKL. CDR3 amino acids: CASSLRLAGTDTQYF. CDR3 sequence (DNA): TGCGCCAGCAGCCTACGACTAGCTGGCACAGATACGCAGTATTTT.

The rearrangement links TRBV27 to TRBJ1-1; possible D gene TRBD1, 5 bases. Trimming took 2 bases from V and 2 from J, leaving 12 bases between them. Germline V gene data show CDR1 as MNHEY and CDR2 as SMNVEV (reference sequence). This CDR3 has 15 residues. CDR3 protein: CASSLMFGGNTEAFF. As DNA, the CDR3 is TGTGCCAGCAGTTTAATGTTCGGGGGAAACACTGAAGCTTTCTTT.

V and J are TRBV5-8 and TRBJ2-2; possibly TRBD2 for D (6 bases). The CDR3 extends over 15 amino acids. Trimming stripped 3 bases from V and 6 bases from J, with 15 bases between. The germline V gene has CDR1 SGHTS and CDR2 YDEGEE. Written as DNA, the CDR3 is TGTGCCAGCAGCTCCCCGGGACTCCGCCCCGGGGAGCTGTTTTTT. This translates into CASSSPGLRPGELFF.

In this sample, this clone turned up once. In nucleotides, the CDR3 is TGTGCCAGCAGTTCAACCGGGGACAGGGCGTATTACGGCAATCAGCCCCAGCATTTT. Protein product: CASSSTGDRAYYGNQPQHF. V and J are TRBV27 and TRBJ1-5; 9 bases fit TRBD1. This CDR3 has 19 residues. Unmatched junction bases numbered 15, after V lost 4 bases and J lost 2 bases. Germline V lookup: CDR1 MNHEY, CDR2 SMNVEV (reference sequence).

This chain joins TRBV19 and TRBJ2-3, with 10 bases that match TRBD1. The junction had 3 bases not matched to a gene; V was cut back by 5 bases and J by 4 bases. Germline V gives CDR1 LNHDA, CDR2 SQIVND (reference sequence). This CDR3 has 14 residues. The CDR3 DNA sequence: TGTGCCAGTAGTCGAGGACAGGGGGCAGATACGCAGTATTTT. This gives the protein CASSRGQGADTQYF.

For the CDR3, the DNA is TGCGCCAGCAGCCAAGACCGGCAGGGAAAGTCCTACGAGCAGTACTTC. Amino acid sequence: CASSQDRQGKSYEQYF. The gene calls are TRBV4-3 and TRBJ2-7; a weak D match, TRBD1 (5 bases). Per germline, CDR1 LGHNA and CDR2 YSLEER. V gave up 0 bases and J gave up 1 base, with 13 bases separating them. The CDR3 is 16 residues long.